These 3 T cell receptor beta chains share one sample of origin, sequenced in a study of CD8+ T cells in alopecia areata. TCR sequencing used cDNA made by reverse transcription of extracted RNA. The data were produced by immunoSEQ multiplex PCR, yet TCRdb's version contains in-frame clones alone and is incomplete. The repertoire holds roughly 100,000 clones, with roughly 53% as singletons. The sample consisted of CD4+ T cells sorted from blood. These receptors came from a human donor in good health.

This clone appeared a single time. This sequence joins TRBV4-1 and TRBJ1-5; D is ambiguous. CDR3 length equals 13 residues. Germline V gives CDR1 MGHRA, CDR2 YSYEKL. The V end lost 0 bases, the J end lost 7 bases, and 7 bases lay between the germline ends. The CDR3 DNA follows: TGCGCCAGCAGCCAAGAGTATAGGCAGCCCCAGCATTTT. Translated: CASSQEYRQPQHF.

V usage is TRBV19 and J usage is TRBJ2-2; D gene ambiguous. Trimming pared 4 bases from V and 7 bases from J, leaving 10 bases between. The germline V gene has CDR1 LNHDA and CDR2 SQIVND (reference sequence). CDR3 length equals 13 residues. CDR3 sequence reads: CASSTIGNGELFF. In nucleotides, the CDR3 is TGTGCCAGTAGTACGATAGGTAACGGGGAGCTGTTTTTT.

The J gene is TRBJ1-5, the V gene TRBV19; D remains unclear. Germline CDR1 and CDR2: LNHDA and SQIVND (reference sequence). Trimming pared 7 bases from V and 1 base from J, leaving 11 bases between. The CDR3 covers 14 residues. The CDR3 coding sequence is TGTGCCAGTAACCTCCGAGACAGCAATCAGCCCCAGCATTTT. Amino acid sequence: CASNLRDSNQPQHF.